This T cell receptor beta chain emerged from a study of T-cell reconstitution after alpha-beta-depleted transplantation in children. Germline CDR1 SEHNR, CDR2 FQNEAQ (reference sequence). Trimming at V came to 5 bases and at J to 3 bases, leaving 11 bases not matched to a gene. This CDR3 has 17 amino acids. Preparation of the TCRbeta library was carried out with unique molecular identifiers. TCRdb reanalysed the PCR reads using MiXCR and keeps one entry per CDR3 protein. There are about 610,000 distinct CDR3 sequences in the sample; 10% occur only once, and about 4% lies in the top ten. This receptor was obtained from a human donor who donated a stem cell graft to a child with acute myeloid leukemia. This rearrangement joins TRBV7-9 to TRBJ2-3; TRBD1 aligns across 10 bases. The specimen comprised PBMCs from the stem cell graft donor, sampled from the stem cell graft. In DNA form, the CDR3 reads TGTGCCAGCAGCGACTATTACGGACAGGGGGATACAGATACGCAGTATTTT. As protein: CASSDYYGQGDTDTQYF.